These 26 T cell receptor beta chains came from one sample sequenced in a study of control samples from healthy donors and cancer patients. Sequencing used immunoSEQ multiplex PCR; TCRdb keeps in-frame clones, though not all of them. The data show 130,000 or so clones, with around 87% seen just once and around 9% held by the top ten. Input material: blood. These receptors came from a man between 40 and 49 years old in good health.

The chain recombines TRBV30 with TRBJ2-3, with D perhaps TRBD1 or TRBD2 (5 bases each). The CDR3 is made up of 14 amino acids. Germline V gene data show CDR1 as GTSNPN and CDR2 as SVGIG (reference sequence). V was trimmed by 0 bases and J by 4 bases, leaving 11 bases between them. The CDR3 is CAWSVGVAADTQYF. CDR3 nucleotides: TGTGCCTGGAGTGTGGGGGTAGCAGCAGATACGCAGTATTTT.

This clone was seen a handful of times. The DNA of the CDR3 is TGTGCCAGCACCCCCTGGTTTGATCGTATGCAGCCCCAGCATTTT. It is translated as CASTPWFDRMQPQHF. The chain links TRBV6-2 or TRBV6-3 to TRBJ1-5; D not resolved. Germline CDR1 reads MNHEY; CDR2 reads SVGEGT. Trimming shortened V by 7 bases and J by 7 bases, and 20 bases separated the two germline ends. CDR3 length: 15 amino acids.

As DNA, the CDR3 is TGTGCCAGCAGCTTAACGGACAGCGCCCATTCACCCCTCCACTTT. This sequence encodes CASSLTDSAHSPLHF. The chain carries TRBV7-8 and TRBJ1-6; D possibly corresponds to TRBD1 (6 bases). Germline V gene sequence: CDR1 SGHVS, CDR2 FQNEAQ. The germline V and J ends were trimmed by 2 bases and 8 bases, with 13 bases remaining between them. This CDR3 is built from 15 residues.

This chain joins TRBV19 and TRBJ1-1; D is perhaps TRBD1 (5 bases). Germline CDR1 and CDR2: LNHDA and SQIVND (reference sequence). The CDR3 sequence is 16 residues long. The V end was cut by 7 bases, the J end by 0 bases, with 18 bases between. The CDR3 bases are TGTGCCAGTATCTCCCCCCCGGGACGGCTGAACACTGAAGCTTTCTTT. Protein product: CASISPPGRLNTEAFF.

The rearrangement joins TRBV21-1 to TRBJ1-2; the tabulated D call, TRBD1, remains unverified against the DNA. TRBV21-1 constitutes a pseudogene. The CDR3 is made up of 15 amino acids. CDR3 region: CASSKGGGQGYGYTF. CDR3 bases: TGTGCCAGCAGCAAAGGAGGAGGACAGGGGTATGGCTACACCTTC.

This chain links TRBV6-2 or TRBV6-3 with TRBJ1-5; D is ambiguous. The CDR3 length is 17 residues. In germline, CDR1 is MNHEY, CDR2 SVGEGT. Trimming took off 5 bases at V and 5 bases at J, with 22 bases between the two ends. The chain's CDR3 is CASSASIPWARDQPQHF. The DNA of the CDR3 is TGTGCCAGCAGTGCGAGCATCCCGTGGGCCAGAGATCAGCCCCAGCATTTT.

The chain uses TRBV14 and TRBJ2-7, with D unresolved. Germline lookup yields CDR1 SGHDN and CDR2 FVKESK. The CDR3 is 15 amino acids. V lost 0 bases and J 6 bases, leaving 15 bases between the germline ends. CDR3 nucleotides: TGTGCCAGCAGCCAAGATCTTCCGAGAGGAGCCGAGCAGTACTTC. Its translation is CASSQDLPRGAEQYF. The full variable domain, with the rest looked up from reference TRBV14 and TRBJ2-7, is EAGVTQFPSHSVIEKGQTVTLRCDPISGHDNLYWYRRVMGKEIKFLLHFVKESKQDESGMPNNRFLAERTGGTYSTLKVQPAELEDSGVYFCASSQDLPRGAEQYFGPGTRLTVT.

This clone was observed a handful of times. The chain couples TRBV24-1 to TRBJ2-1; the D gene is possibly TRBD1 (6 bases). This CDR3 spans 17 amino acids. Trimming cost V 5 bases and J 6 bases, with 22 bases left between them. CDR1 is KGHDR, CDR2 SFDVKD, per germline. CDR3 region: CATSVGVVAGAGNEQFF. The CDR3, as DNA: TGTGCCACCAGTGTAGGAGTCGTCGCAGGGGCCGGCAATGAGCAGTTCTTC.

The genes are TRBV11-3 and TRBJ2-5; D not resolved. The V end lost 7 bases, the J end lost 5 bases, and 11 bases lay between the germline ends. The length of the CDR3 is 12 residues. In germline, CDR1 is SGHNT, CDR2 YENEEA. The CDR3 here is CASTLLGETQYF. In DNA form, the CDR3 reads TGTGCCAGCACACTCCTGGGGGAGACCCAGTACTTC.

V and J are TRBV7-9 and TRBJ2-5; D remains ambiguous. Germline assignment: CDR1 SEHNR and CDR2 FQNEAQ (reference sequence). The CDR3 spans 14 residues. The V and J ends lost 5 bases and 1 base respectively, with 11 bases between them. For the CDR3, the DNA is TGTGCCAGCAGCATCGAGCCCGTCCAAGAGACCCAGTACTTC. Protein product: CASSIEPVQETQYF.

This clone came up once. The chain links TRBV6-5 to TRBJ1-2, with unresolved D. V lost 4 bases and J 5 bases, leaving 17 bases between the germline ends. CDR1 and CDR2 from the germline V gene are MNHEY and SVGAGI. The CDR3 totals 15 residues. CDR3 in amino acids: CASSSPTGLLYGYTF. The CDR3 DNA reads as TGTGCCAGCAGTTCCCCCACCGGCCTACTTTATGGCTACACCTTC.

The rearrangement joins TRBV30 to TRBJ2-2; 12 nucleotides agree with TRBD2. Germline values: CDR1 GTSNPN, CDR2 SVGIG (reference sequence). The CDR3 is made up of 15 amino acids. Trimming removed 3 bases from V and 4 bases from J; junction bases left unmatched: 3. CDR3 loop: CAWRRTSGATGELFF. CDR3 sequence (DNA): TGTGCCTGGAGGAGGACTAGCGGGGCCACCGGGGAGCTGTTTTTT.

The chain combines TRBV25-1 with TRBJ1-1; possible D gene TRBD1, 6 bases. The V and J ends lost 8 bases and 8 bases respectively, with 12 bases between them. CDR1 is MGHDK, CDR2 SYGVNS, per germline. This CDR3 is built from 11 residues. CDR3 in amino acids: CASSRTGEAFF. The CDR3, as DNA: TGTGCCAGCTCGCGAACAGGGGAAGCTTTCTTT. Full variable domain (missing parts from reference TRBV25-1 and TRBJ1-1): EADIYQTPRYLVIGTGKKITLECSQTMGHDKMYWYQQDPGMELHLIHYSYGVNSTEKGDLSSESTVSRIRTEHFPLTLESARPSHTSQYLCASSRTGEAFFGQGTRLTVV.

DNA of the CDR3: TGTGCCAGCAGCTCCCGGACAGGCAGTGGCATTCAGTACTTC. Amino acid sequence: CASSSRTGSGIQYF. The chain employs TRBV11-1 and TRBJ2-4; 7 bases are shared with TRBD1. V lost 4 bases, J lost 9 bases, and 9 bases stayed unmatched. This CDR3 contains 14 residues. Germline V CDR1 and CDR2: SGHAT, FQDESV (reference sequence).

The chain carries TRBV4-3 and TRBJ1-3; D may be TRBD1 (5 bases). V was cut by 0 bases and J by 1 base, with 16 bases left in between. The germline CDR1 and CDR2 sequences are LGHNA and YSLEER. The CDR3 is 18 residues long. The CDR3 region is CASSQESIAGSSGNTIYF. Written as DNA, the CDR3 is TGCGCCAGCAGCCAAGAAAGTATCGCAGGGTCGTCTGGAAACACCATATATTTT.

The chain recombines TRBV27 with TRBJ1-5; a weak D match, TRBD1 (6 bases). Deletions cut 1 base from V and 3 bases from J, with 19 bases between. The CDR3 spans 18 residues. Germline CDR1 MNHEY, CDR2 SMNVEV (reference sequence). The CDR3 spells CASSLYGVGGTFNQPQHF. The CDR3 coding sequence is TGTGCCAGCAGTTTATATGGGGTTGGGGGCACCTTCAATCAGCCCCAGCATTTT.

This rearrangement joins TRBV7-9 to TRBJ2-1; tentatively, D is TRBD2 (7 bases). The CDR3 spans 16 residues. Deletions cut 5 bases from V and 5 bases from J, with 19 bases between. The germline V gene encodes CDR1 SEHNR and CDR2 FQNEAQ (reference sequence). The CDR3 here is CASSAKGGVHHNEQFF. CDR3 DNA sequence: TGTGCCAGCAGCGCAAAGGGGGGGGTACACCACAATGAGCAGTTCTTC.

The chain joins TRBV3-1 (or the pseudogene TRBV3-2) to TRBJ2-1, with D possibly matching TRBD2 (5 bases). Germline CDR1 LGHDT, CDR2 YNNKEL (reference sequence). CDR3 length equals 12 residues. The germline V and J ends were trimmed by 4 bases and 7 bases, with 8 bases remaining between them. The CDR3 loop is CASSRGNNEQFF. The CDR3 region has the DNA TGTGCCAGCAGCCGAGGGAATAATGAGCAGTTCTTC.

DNA of the CDR3: TGCAGCGCGGTACTGGACGGAACGGGCTATGGCTACACCTTC. Protein sequence: CSAVLDGTGYGYTF. The rearrangement uses TRBV29-1 and TRBJ1-2; no clear D. The V gene lost 7 bases and the J gene lost 4 bases, with 19 bases spanning the gap. The germline gives CDR1 SQVTM, CDR2 ANQGSEA. The CDR3 has 14 residues. Based on the CDR3 plus reference TRBV29-1 and TRBJ1-2, the full variable domain is SAVISQKPSRDICQRGTSLTIQCQVDSQVTMMFWYRQQPGQSLTLIATANQGSEATYESGFVIDKFPISRPNLTFSTLTVSNMSPEDSSIYLCSAVLDGTGYGYTFGSGTRLTVV.

This clone was detected only once. The gene calls are TRBV5-6 and TRBJ2-7; a possible D gene is TRBD1 (6 bases). The CDR3 is 16 residues long. V was shortened by 4 bases and J by 3 bases, with 20 bases between the two germline ends. Per the germline V gene, CDR1 is SGHDT and CDR2 is YYEEEE. CDR3: CASSRTERQALYEQYF. The CDR3 DNA reads TGTGCCAGCAGCCGGACAGAACGCCAGGCCCTCTACGAGCAGTACTTC. Combining the CDR3 with reference TRBV5-6 and TRBJ2-7 gives the whole variable domain DAGVTQSPTHLIKTRGQQVTLRCSPKSGHDTVSWYQQALGQGPQFIFQYYEEEERQRGNFPDRFSGHQFPNYSSELNVNALLLGDSALYLCASSRTERQALYEQYFGPGTRLTVT.

As concerns this clone: Other nucleotide sequences from this sample produce the same CDR3. The chain carries TRBV5-5 and TRBJ1-2; TRBD1 might be the D (5 bases). Germline loops: CDR1 SGHKS, CDR2 YYEKEE (reference sequence). The CDR3 runs to 12 residues. Trimming cost V 3 bases and J 4 bases, with 7 bases left between them. CDR3 amino acids: CASSSDSYGYTF. The CDR3 nucleotides are TGTGCCAGCAGCTCCGACAGCTATGGCTACACCTTC.

V is TRBV3-1 (or the pseudogene TRBV3-2) and J is TRBJ1-1; D uncertain. CDR1 is LGHDT, CDR2 YNNKEL, per germline (reference sequence). The CDR3 is 12 amino acids. Between the trimmed V and J ends, which lost 2 bases and 11 bases, there was a span of 12 bases. CDR3 residues: CASSQTRLGAFF. CDR3 sequence (DNA): TGTGCCAGCAGCCAAACACGGTTGGGGGCTTTCTTT.

This clone was found many times. The chain has TRBV19 and TRBJ2-7; D uncertain. The CDR3 extends over 17 amino acids. Per germline, CDR1 LNHDA and CDR2 SQIVND (reference sequence). The ends were cut back, 5 bases at V and 2 bases at J, with 22 bases in the middle. DNA of the CDR3: TGTGCCAGTAGTCCCGGGCCTGGGGTAAGGGCAACCTACGAGCAGTACTTC. Protein sequence: CASSPGPGVRATYEQYF.

J is TRBJ2-3 and V is TRBV4-3; 15 bases align to TRBD2. Trimming cost V 4 bases and J 2 bases; bases outside gene matches: 10. Germline values: CDR1 LGHNA, CDR2 YSLEER. The CDR3 consists of 19 residues. This CDR3 reads CASSLYLGTSGGFTDTQYF. The CDR3 DNA sequence: TGCGCCAGCAGCCTCTACCTAGGGACTAGCGGGGGGTTCACAGATACGCAGTATTTT.

The chain employs TRBV5-1 and TRBJ1-2; possible D gene TRBD1, 5 bases. CDR1 is SGHRS and CDR2 is YFSETQ in the germline V gene. The V gene lost 4 bases and the J gene lost 5 bases, with 12 bases spanning the gap. The CDR3 covers 13 residues. The CDR3 spells CASSRDLTYGYTF. Written as DNA, the CDR3 is TGCGCCAGCAGCCGGGACTTAACTTATGGCTACACCTTC.

This clone was detected only once. The chain employs TRBV4-1 and TRBJ1-4; 7 nucleotides agree with TRBD1. This CDR3 is 20 amino acids long. Trimming at V came to 2 bases and at J to 4 bases, leaving 19 bases not matched to a gene. Per germline, CDR1 MGHRA and CDR2 YSYEKL. The CDR3 spells CASSQPQGVYTGAVNEKLFF. The CDR3 DNA reads as TGCGCCAGCAGCCAACCTCAAGGGGTCTATACAGGGGCCGTTAATGAAAAACTGTTTTTT.